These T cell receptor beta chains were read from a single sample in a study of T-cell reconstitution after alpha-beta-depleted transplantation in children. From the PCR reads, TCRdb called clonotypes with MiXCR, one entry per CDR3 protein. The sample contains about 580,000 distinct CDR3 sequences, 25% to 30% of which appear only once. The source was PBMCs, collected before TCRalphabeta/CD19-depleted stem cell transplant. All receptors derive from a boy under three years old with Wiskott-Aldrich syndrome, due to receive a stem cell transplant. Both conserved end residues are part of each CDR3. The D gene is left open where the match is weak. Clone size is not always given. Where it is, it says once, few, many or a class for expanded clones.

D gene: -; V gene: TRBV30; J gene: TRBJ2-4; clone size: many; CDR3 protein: CAWSYGSIQYF; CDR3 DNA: TGTGCCTGGAGTTACGGCAGCATTCAGTACTTC
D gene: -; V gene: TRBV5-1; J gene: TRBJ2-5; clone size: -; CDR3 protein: CASSQKLGQETQYF; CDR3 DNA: TGCGCCAGCAGCCAGAAACTCGGACAAGAGACCCAGTACTTC
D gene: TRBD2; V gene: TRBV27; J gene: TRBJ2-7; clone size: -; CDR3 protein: CASSLMAGAGEQYF; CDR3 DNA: TGTGCCAGCAGTTTAATGGCGGGAGCTGGCGAGCAGTACTTC
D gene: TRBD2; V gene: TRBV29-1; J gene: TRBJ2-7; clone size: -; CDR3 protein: CSVVLAGIEQYF; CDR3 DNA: TGCAGCGTTGTTCTAGCGGGAATCGAGCAGTACTTC
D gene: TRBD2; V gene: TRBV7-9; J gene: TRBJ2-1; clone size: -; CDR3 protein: CASSSTRTSGSSNEQFF; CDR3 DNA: TGTGCCAGCAGCTCTACTAGGACTAGCGGGAGTAGCAATGAGCAGTTCTTC
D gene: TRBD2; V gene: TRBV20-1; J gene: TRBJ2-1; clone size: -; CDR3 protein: CSARTSGYNEQFF; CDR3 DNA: TGCAGTGCTAGGACTAGCGGCTACAATGAGCAGTTCTTC
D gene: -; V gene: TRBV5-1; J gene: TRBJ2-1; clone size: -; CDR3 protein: CASSLSQRFGEQFF; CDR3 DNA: TGCGCCAGCAGCTTATCCCAGCGGTTCGGGGAGCAGTTCTTC
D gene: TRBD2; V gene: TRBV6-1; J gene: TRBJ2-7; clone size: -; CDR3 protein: CASSRLAKSSYEQYF; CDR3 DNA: TGTGCCAGCAGTCGACTAGCGAAAAGCTCCTACGAGCAGTACTTC
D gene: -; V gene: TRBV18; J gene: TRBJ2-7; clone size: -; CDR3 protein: CASSPRDSGFYEQYF; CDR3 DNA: TGTGCCAGCTCACCGCGGGACAGCGGATTCTACGAGCAGTACTTC
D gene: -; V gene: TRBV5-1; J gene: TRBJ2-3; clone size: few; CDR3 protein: CASRVAGRPTDTQYF; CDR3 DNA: TGCGCCAGCCGGGTGGCGGGGCGACCCACAGATACGCAGTATTTT
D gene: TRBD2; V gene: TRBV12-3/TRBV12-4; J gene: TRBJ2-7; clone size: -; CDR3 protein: CASSFVAGFSYEQYF; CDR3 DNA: TGTGCCAGCAGTTTCGTAGCGGGATTCTCCTACGAGCAGTACTTC
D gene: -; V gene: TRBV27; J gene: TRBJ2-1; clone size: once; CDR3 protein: CASSLSIRVNEQFF; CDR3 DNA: TGTGCCAGCAGTTTATCGATCAGGGTCAATGAGCAGTTCTTC
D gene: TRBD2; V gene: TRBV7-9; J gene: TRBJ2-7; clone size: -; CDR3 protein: CASSLARGGLADYEQYF; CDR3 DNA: TGTGCCAGCAGCTTAGCGCGGGGGGGACTAGCAGACTACGAGCAGTACTTC
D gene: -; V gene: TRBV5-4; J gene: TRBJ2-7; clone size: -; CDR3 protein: CASSTWASRESYEQYF; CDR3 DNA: TGTGCCAGCAGCACTTGGGCGAGCCGGGAGAGTTACGAGCAGTACTTC
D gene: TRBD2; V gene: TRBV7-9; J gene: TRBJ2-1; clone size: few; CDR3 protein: CASSLVSGGVNEQFF; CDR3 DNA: TGTGCCAGCAGCTTAGTGTCGGGAGGGGTCAATGAGCAGTTCTTC
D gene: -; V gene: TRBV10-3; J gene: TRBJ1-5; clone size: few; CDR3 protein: CAISRGNNQPQHF; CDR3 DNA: TGTGCCATCAGTAGAGGTAACAATCAGCCCCAGCATTTT
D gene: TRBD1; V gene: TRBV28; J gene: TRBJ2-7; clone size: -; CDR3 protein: CASSLAGQGAAGSYEQYF; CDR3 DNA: TGTGCCAGCAGTTTGGCGGGGCAGGGGGCAGCGGGCTCCTACGAGCAGTACTTC
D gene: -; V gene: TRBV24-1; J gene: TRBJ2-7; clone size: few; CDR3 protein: CATSGDINRPYEQYF; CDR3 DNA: TGTGCCACCAGTGGTGACATCAACAGGCCCTACGAGCAGTACTTC